This is a list of T cell receptor beta chains from one sample in a study of Tregs in tolerant kidney transplant recipients. TCRdb's copy holds only in-frame clones and misses some; the assay was immunoSEQ multiplex PCR. The top ten clones hold 0.64% of a sample with under 300,000 clones, roughly four fifths of them seen once. The sequenced material came from CD4+ T cells from blood. All receptors come from a human donor in good health. Both conserved end residues are part of each CDR3. The D gene is left open where the match is weak. Not all rows give a size; the values are once, few, many and, for expanded clones, a class.

V gene,D gene,CDR3 length,J gene,clone size,CDR3 DNA,CDR3 protein
TRBV18,TRBD2,18,TRBJ2-3,.,TGTGCCAGCTCACCACTCTCGGGACTAGCGGGGGTCACAGATACGCAGTATTTT,CASSPLSGLAGVTDTQYF
TRBV6-5,.,12,TRBJ1-6,.,TGTGCCAGCAGTAACAACGGGACACCCCTCCACTTT,CASSNNGTPLHF
TRBV7-9,.,13,TRBJ1-2,.,TGTGCCAGCAGGCTCGAAAGTCGAGGGGGCTACACCTTC,CASRLESRGGYTF
TRBV10-3,.,14,TRBJ1-5,.,TGTGCCATCAGTGGGTCCGGCGCCAATCAGCCCCAGCATTTT,CAISGSGANQPQHF
TRBV18,TRBD2,18,TRBJ2-5,.,TGTGCCAGCTCACCAGCCGTCCGGGCGGGACTAGCGGCCGAGACCCAGTACTTC,CASSPAVRAGLAAETQYF
TRBV12-5,TRBD2,14,TRBJ2-2,.,TGTGCTGGGGGACTAGCGGGAAACACCGGGGAGCTGTTTTTT,CAGGLAGNTGELFF
TRBV5-6,TRBD1,15,TRBJ2-5,.,TGTGCCAGCAGCCCCCAGGACAGGGGGCCAGAGACCCAGTACTTC,CASSPQDRGPETQYF
TRBV5-1,.,15,TRBJ1-5,.,TGCGCCAGCAGCTTGGGAGGGTCTAGCAATCAGCCCCAGCATTTT,CASSLGGSSNQPQHF
TRBV7-8,.,12,TRBJ2-7,.,TGTGCCAGCAGCTTAGCAAGGGGAACAGGGAACTTC,CASSLARGTGNF
TRBV7-9,.,16,TRBJ2-7,.,TGTGCCAGCGGGACGGCGGCAGCCTCCAACCTCTACGAGCAGTACTTC,CASGTAAASNLYEQYF
TRBV30,.,16,TRBJ1-3,.,TGTGCCTGGAGTGTACGAGTCGGACACTCTGGAAACACCATATATTTT,CAWSVRVGHSGNTIYF
TRBV14,.,13,TRBJ1-4,.,TGTGCCAGCAGCCTTGGGTTAAATGAAAAACTGTTTTTT,CASSLGLNEKLFF
TRBV19,TRBD1,14,TRBJ1-4,few,TGTGCCAGTAGTACAGGGGGCTGGGATGAAAAACTGTTTTTT,CASSTGGWDEKLFF
TRBV7-9,.,13,TRBJ1-1,.,TGTGCCAGCAGCCTTGACAGTAACACTGAAGCTTTCTTT,CASSLDSNTEAFF
TRBV7-9,.,16,TRBJ2-5,.,TGTGCCAGCAGCTTAGGCGACATAGTCCAGGCGGAGACCCAGTACTTC,CASSLGDIVQAETQYF
TRBV20-1,.,10,TRBJ2-5,.,TGCAGTGTAGGACAAGAGACCCAGTACTTC,CSVGQETQYF
TRBV30,.,16,TRBJ1-1,.,TGTGCCTGGAGTGTCGGGTACGCGGCGGGGCGGGCTGAAGCTTTCTTT,CAWSVGYAAGRAEAFF
TRBV18,TRBD1,20,TRBJ1-4,.,TGTGCCAGCTCACCTTGGGACAGGCGGTCTCTACCCGTCAGGTCTGAAAAACTGTTTTTT,CASSPWDRRSLPVRSEKLFF
TRBV7-2,TRBD1,16,TRBJ1-2,.,TGTGCCAGCAGCTTAGGGGGGACAGGGGCCCCCTATGGCTACACCTTC,CASSLGGTGAPYGYTF
TRBV13,TRBD1,18,TRBJ2-1,.,TGTGCCAGCAGCCGGGACAGGGGTGCAGGCGGGACTTACAATGAGCAGTTCTTC,CASSRDRGAGGTYNEQFF
TRBV5-1,TRBD2,17,TRBJ2-5,.,TGCGCCAGCAGCCCCGGGACTAGCGGGGGGAACCGCGAGACCCAGTACTTC,CASSPGTSGGNRETQYF
TRBV18,.,12,TRBJ1-4,.,TGTGCCAGCTCACCCGAGAGGGAAAAACTGTTTTTT,CASSPEREKLFF
TRBV5-1,TRBD1,16,TRBJ2-3,.,TGCGCCAGCAGCTTCCGACAGGGTCCTAGCACAGATACGCAGTATTTT,CASSFRQGPSTDTQYF
TRBV4-1,.,15,TRBJ2-7,once,TGCGCCAGCAGCCAAGATTCGGGAAATACGTACGAGCAGTACTTC,CASSQDSGNTYEQYF
TRBV5-1,TRBD2,16,TRBJ2-7,.,TGCGCCAGCAGCTTGGCACCGGGACTAGCGGGAGGAGAGCAGTACTTC,CASSLAPGLAGGEQYF
TRBV18,TRBD1,15,TRBJ2-3,.,TGTGCCAGCTTTCCGGACAGGGTGGTGACAGATACGCAGTATTTT,CASFPDRVVTDTQYF
TRBV9,.,14,TRBJ1-2,.,TGTGCCAGCAGCGTAGGTGTGGGGGGTTGGGGCTACACCTTC,CASSVGVGGWGYTF
TRBV5-1,TRBD2,16,TRBJ2-2,.,TGCGCCAGCAGCTCGTGGACTAGCGGGGTAGTCGGGGAGCTGTTTTTT,CASSSWTSGVVGELFF
TRBV7-3,.,13,TRBJ1-1,.,TGTGCCAGCAGCTCCCGACAAAACACTGAAGCTTTCTTT,CASSSRQNTEAFF
TRBV7-9,TRBD2,15,TRBJ2-4,.,TGTGCCAGCAGCTCATTTAGCGGGAGGGAAAACATTCAGTACTTC,CASSSFSGRENIQYF
TRBV5-1,.,14,TRBJ1-4,.,TGCGCCAGCAGCCTCCAGGGTAACGGTGAAAAACTGTTTTTT,CASSLQGNGEKLFF
TRBV10-2,TRBD1,15,TRBJ1-5,.,TGCGCCAGCAGGCGGGGACAGGGGAGCAATCAGCCCCAGCATTTT,CASRRGQGSNQPQHF
TRBV5-5,.,17,TRBJ1-1,.,TGTGCCAGCAGCTTGAACCGGTGGGACACCACGAACACTGAAGCTTTCTTT,CASSLNRWDTTNTEAFF
TRBV2,TRBD1,14,TRBJ1-2,.,TGTGCCAGCAGCCTGACAGGGCGGAACTATGGCTACACCTTC,CASSLTGRNYGYTF
TRBV4-1,TRBD2,18,TRBJ2-3,.,TGCGCCAGCAGCCAAGGCCGTTCTCTAGCGGGGAGCACAGATACGCAGTATTTT,CASSQGRSLAGSTDTQYF
TRBV6-4,TRBD1,15,TRBJ2-7,.,TGTGCCAGCAGTGACCCGGGACAGGGGGGCAACGAGCAGTACTTC,CASSDPGQGGNEQYF
TRBV6-6,.,15,TRBJ2-1,.,TGTGCCAGCGTCTTCGACGGGAGCTCCTACAATGAGCAGTTCTTC,CASVFDGSSYNEQFF
TRBV5-1,TRBD1,18,TRBJ1-4,.,TGCGCCAGCAGCTTGGGCCGGGACAGTTTTGCAACTAATGAAAAACTGTTTTTT,CASSLGRDSFATNEKLFF
TRBV11-2,TRBD2,17,TRBJ2-7,.,TGTGCCAGCAGCTTAGGTAGGGGTACCGGGACTATCTACGAGCAGTACTTC,CASSLGRGTGTIYEQYF
TRBV19,.,13,TRBJ1-5,.,TGTGCCAGTAGTCCTGCGGTAACATCAGCCCAGCATTTT,CASSPAVTSAQHF
TRBV9,TRBD2,18,TRBJ2-2,.,TGTGCCAGCAGCTCGGGGAGGGGGCTAGCGGGATCCACCGGGGAGCTGTTTTTT,CASSSGRGLAGSTGELFF
TRBV5-1,.,16,TRBJ1-6,.,TGCGCCAGCAGCTTGGAACCGGGCCCAAGCGGGTCACCCCTCCACTTT,CASSLEPGPSGSPLHF
TRBV11-2,TRBD2,15,TRBJ2-2,.,TGTGCCAGCAGCTTACTAGCGGCGAACACCGGGGAGCTGTTTTTT,CASSLLAANTGELFF
TRBV18,.,14,TRBJ1-5,.,TGTGCCAGCTCACCAGGGGTGGGCAATCAGCCCCAGCATTTT,CASSPGVGNQPQHF
TRBV28,.,15,TRBJ1-1,.,TGTGCCAGCAGTTCTCTTGACAGGCTGCTGACTGAAGCTTTCTTT,CASSSLDRLLTEAFF
TRBV7-6,TRBD2,16,TRBJ2-3,few,TGTGCCAGCAGCTTAGTGGCGGGGGGGTCCACAGATACGCAGTATTTT,CASSLVAGGSTDTQYF
TRBV5-1,TRBD2,15,TRBJ2-7,.,TGCGCCAGCAGCTTACCAACCGGGACTAGCGGGAAGCAGTACTTC,CASSLPTGTSGKQYF
TRBV7-9,TRBD2,15,TRBJ2-2,.,TGTGCCAGCAGCTTTGAAGCGGGGGTCACCGGGGAGCTGTTTTTT,CASSFEAGVTGELFF
TRBV6-5,TRBD1,15,TRBJ2-7,.,TGTGCCAGCAGTTCTCCGGGACAGGCGAACTACGAGCAGTACTTC,CASSSPGQANYEQYF
TRBV5-1,TRBD2,16,TRBJ2-2,.,TGCGCCAGCAGCTTGGACCCGGGGGGGCAGACCGGGGAGCTGTTTTTT,CASSLDPGGQTGELFF
TRBV2,.,17,TRBJ2-6,.,TGTGCCAGCAGTTCGACAGGCCTCTTCTCTGGGGCCAACGTCCTGACTTTC,CASSSTGLFSGANVLTF
TRBV18,.,15,TRBJ2-7,.,TGTGCCAGCTCACCTTTGGCCCGTCCGAGTTCCGAGCAGTACTTC,CASSPLARPSSEQYF
TRBV27,.,15,TRBJ2-7,.,TGTGCCAGCAGTTTAAGGCCTGCCTTAACCTACGAGCAGTACTTC,CASSLRPALTYEQYF
TRBV6-6,TRBD2,14,TRBJ2-3,.,TGTGCCAGCAGGGGCGGGGGGGCCGTAGATACGCAGTATTTT,CASRGGGAVDTQYF
TRBV18,TRBD2,16,TRBJ2-5,.,TGTGCCAGCTCACCCTCTAGCGGGGGGATCCAAGAGACCCAGTACTTC,CASSPSSGGIQETQYF